Each of the 32 T cell receptor beta chains below was sequenced from the same sample in a study of T cells after posttransplantation cyclophosphamide. Treatment was busulfan-fludarabine conditioning, a marrow graft, and cyclophosphamide on days +3 and +4. Sequencing was performed with immunoSEQ multiplex PCR; in TCRdb, only in-frame clones are kept and a portion is missing. The sample lists several thousand clones, approximately 82% seen once, with 27% in the top ten. This material consisted of CD8+ T cells sorted from PBMCs, taken around 1,500 days after allogeneic stem cell transplant with posttransplant cyclophosphamide. These receptors originate from a female patient in her forties or fifties who received an allogeneic stem cell transplant from a related donor, was CMV-positive, and had no GVHD. The graft donor may have contributed some T cells.

The genes are TRBV4-1 and TRBJ2-7; 7 bases are shared with TRBD2. J was trimmed by 2 bases and V by 4 bases; bases with no gene match: 5. CDR1 is MGHRA and CDR2 is YSYEKL in the germline V gene. The CDR3 consists of 14 residues. This CDR3 is CASSPASGPYEQYF. The CDR3 DNA is TGCGCCAGCAGCCCGGCTAGCGGTCCCTACGAGCAGTACTTC.

The V call is TRBV4-3, the J call TRBJ1-1; D unresolved. CDR3 size: 14 residues. V lost 1 base to trimming and J lost 6 bases, with 12 bases between them. Germline lookup yields CDR1 LGHNA and CDR2 YSLEER. The CDR3 sequence: CASSQVSGFPEAFF. The CDR3 DNA follows: TGCGCCAGCAGCCAAGTATCGGGATTCCCTGAAGCTTTCTTT.

This clone was picked up one time. The chain couples TRBV19 to TRBJ1-1, with TRBD1 as a possible D gene (6 bases). The ends were cut back, 2 bases at V and 1 base at J, with 11 bases in the middle. In germline, CDR1 is LNHDA, CDR2 SQIVND (reference sequence). This CDR3 spans 15 amino acids. CDR3 coding DNA: TGTGCCAGTAGTATAAGGGACAACGGGAACACTGAAGCTTTCTTT. Residues: CASSIRDNGNTEAFF.

CDR3 region: CAWQNRTGYEQYF. The CDR3 coding sequence is TGTGCCTGGCAAAACCGGACAGGCTACGAGCAGTACTTC. The chain recombines TRBV30 with TRBJ2-7; TRBD1 aligns across 7 bases. V was pared by 5 bases and J by 3 bases, with 7 bases of the junction left unmatched. The length of the CDR3 is 13 residues. CDR1 and CDR2 (germline): GTSNPN, SVGIG (reference sequence).

This clone occurred once. This rearrangement joins TRBV5-6 to TRBJ2-7; the match to TRBD2 covers 7 bases. CDR3 length equals 15 residues. Per the germline V gene, CDR1 is SGHDT and CDR2 is YYEEEE. J was trimmed by 2 bases and V by 0 bases; bases with no gene match: 5. The CDR3 DNA is TGTGCCAGCAGCTTGGTTAGGGAGGGCGCCTACGAGCAGTACTTC. Amino acids: CASSLVREGAYEQYF.

The J gene is TRBJ1-5, the V gene TRBV4-1; D possibly corresponds to TRBD1 (5 bases). Trimming removed 0 bases at V and 2 bases at J, with 8 bases between. The CDR3 loop spans 15 amino acids. The germline V gene has CDR1 MGHRA and CDR2 YSYEKL. CDR3 in amino acids: CASSQDLTGNQPQHF. In DNA form, the CDR3 reads TGCGCCAGCAGCCAAGATCTGACAGGCAATCAGCCCCAGCATTTT.

This clone has a single count. The gene calls are TRBV7-8 and TRBJ2-2; 7 bases are a match to TRBD2. V was pared by 1 base and J by 4 bases, with 3 bases of the junction left unmatched. Germline V CDR1 and CDR2: SGHVS, FQNEAQ. This CDR3 contains 15 residues. Here the CDR3 DNA reads TGTGCCAGCAGCTTAGGCCCGGGGGGCACCGGGGAGCTGTTTTTT. This codes for CASSLGPGGTGELFF.

The chain combines TRBV2 with TRBJ2-7; the D gene is possibly TRBD1 (5 bases). This CDR3 contains 15 residues. V shed 3 bases and J shed 5 bases, with 17 bases lying between them. In germline, CDR1 is SNHLY, CDR2 FYNNEI. The CDR3 reads CASSEFSRDHDEQYF. CDR3 bases: TGTGCCAGCAGTGAGTTCTCCAGGGATCACGACGAGCAGTACTTC.

The V and J genes are TRBV28 and TRBJ2-4; D is undetermined. The CDR3 totals 16 residues. V gave up 5 bases and J gave up 0 bases, with 14 bases separating them. Germline V gene sequence: CDR1 MDHEN, CDR2 SYDVKM. DNA of the CDR3: TGTGCCAGCAGTCCCGACATGTCGCTAGCCAAAAACATTCAGTACTTC. Protein: CASSPDMSLAKNIQYF.

This clone occurred once. The rearrangement joins TRBV5-1 to TRBJ2-3, with a tentative D call TRBD2 (6 bases). The CDR3 is 18 residues long. V was clipped by 2 bases and J by 2 bases, with 21 bases between them. Germline V gene data show CDR1 as SGHRS and CDR2 as YFSETQ. The CDR3 DNA is TGCGCCAGCAGCTTAAGAGCATCGGGCCCGGGGGACACAGATACGCAGTATTTT. It yields the protein CASSLRASGPGDTDTQYF. The full variable domain, its missing parts supplied by reference TRBV5-1 and TRBJ2-3, is KAGVTQTPRYLIKTRGQQVTLSCSPISGHRSVSWYQQTPGQGLQFLFEYFSETQRNKGNFPGRFSGRQFSNSRSEMNVSTLELGDSALYLCASSLRASGPGDTDTQYFGPGTRLTVL.

By proportion, this clone is large. This sequence joins TRBV7-9 and TRBJ2-2, with a possible D match to TRBD1 (8 bases). Trimming removed 5 bases at V and 8 bases at J, with 24 bases between. The germline V gene encodes CDR1 SEHNR and CDR2 FQNEAQ (reference sequence). This CDR3 is 17 amino acids long. The CDR3 loop reads CASSPPGGQAVIGELFF. The CDR3 DNA follows: TGTGCCAGCAGCCCCCCGGGGGGACAGGCGGTAATTGGGGAGCTGTTTTTT. The full variable domain, rest sourced from reference TRBV7-9 and TRBJ2-2, is DTGVSQNPRHKITKRGQNVTFRCDPISEHNRLYWYRQTLGQGPEFLTYFQNEAQLEKSRLLSDRFSAERPKGSFSTLEIQRTEQGDSAMYLCASSPPGGQAVIGELFFGEGSRLTVL.

The chain employs TRBV19 and TRBJ2-1; D remains ambiguous. The CDR3 is 12 amino acids. Germline CDR1 LNHDA, CDR2 SQIVND (reference sequence). Trimming stripped 6 bases from V and 5 bases from J, with 8 bases between. The CDR3 DNA is TGTGCCAGTAGGCAGATCGACAATGAGCAGTTCTTC. It specifies CASRQIDNEQFF.

V is TRBV30 and J is TRBJ1-3; D unresolved. Looked up from germline, CDR1 is GTSNPN and CDR2 is SVGIG (reference sequence). This CDR3 contains 17 residues. V dropped 3 bases and J dropped 4 bases, with 22 bases sitting between them. The CDR3 sequence is CAWRRARETHGGNTIYF. The CDR3 DNA is TGTGCCTGGAGAAGGGCCCGGGAGACCCACGGAGGAAACACCATATATTTT.

The chain couples TRBV5-1 to TRBJ2-1, with TRBD2 matching over 12 bases. The length of the CDR3 is 14 residues. Trimming cost V 7 bases and J 8 bases; bases outside gene matches: 7. From germline, CDR1 is SGHRS and CDR2 YFSETQ. For the CDR3, the DNA is TGCGCCAGCGGAACTAGCGGGAGGTTCTATGAGCAGTTCTTC. This codes for CASGTSGRFYEQFF.

This clone has a single count. The rearrangement uses TRBV4-1 and TRBJ2-2; 9 bases match TRBD1. V trimming: 1 base; J trimming: 6 bases; junction bases outside the gene matches: 12. This CDR3 has 18 residues. The germline gives CDR1 MGHRA, CDR2 YSYEKL. The CDR3 sequence is CASSQVLGQGIVAGELFF. The CDR3 DNA sequence: TGCGCCAGCAGCCAAGTTTTAGGACAGGGGATTGTCGCCGGGGAGCTGTTTTTT.

The chain has TRBV9 and TRBJ2-1; TRBD2 matches 14 bases. Looked up from germline, CDR1 is SGDLS and CDR2 is YYNGEE. V lost 3 bases, J lost 15 bases, and 11 bases stayed unmatched. The CDR3 length is 15 residues. CDR3 loop: CASSAGLAGVGGTFF. Here the CDR3 DNA reads TGTGCCAGCAGCGCGGGACTAGCGGGAGTGGGGGGTACGTTCTTC.

The chain links TRBV10-2 to TRBJ1-4; D call uncertain. Germline V gives CDR1 WSHSY, CDR2 SAAADI. With 6 bases removed from V and 0 bases from J, the gap between germline ends came to 11 bases. This CDR3 has 15 amino acids. The CDR3 loop reads CASSQLITTNEKLFF. The CDR3 DNA follows: TGCGCCAGCAGCCAACTGATAACAACTAATGAAAAACTGTTTTTT.

The rearrangement uses TRBV9 and TRBJ2-7; 11 bases match TRBD2. Trimming took 3 bases from V and 5 from J; bases not matched to a gene: 7. The CDR3 extends over 15 amino acids. Germline CDR1 reads SGDLS; CDR2 reads YYNGEE. Written as DNA, the CDR3 is TGTGCCAGCAGCGGAGGTTTAGCGGGAGGGGACGAGCAGTACTTC. It encodes CASSGGLAGGDEQYF. Filled out from reference TRBV9 and TRBJ2-7, the complete variable domain reads DSGVTQTPKHLITATGQRVTLRCSPRSGDLSVYWYQQSLDQGLQFLIQYYNGEERAKGNILERFSAQQFPDLHSELNLSSLELGDSALYFCASSGGLAGGDEQYFGPGTRLTVT.

This chain joins TRBV4-1 and TRBJ2-1; D call uncertain. Germline V gene data show CDR1 as MGHRA and CDR2 as YSYEKL. V was cut by 0 bases and J by 4 bases, with 7 bases left in between. The CDR3 spans 14 residues. The CDR3 here is CASSQESGYNEQFF. The DNA of the CDR3 is TGCGCCAGCAGCCAAGAATCCGGGTACAATGAGCAGTTCTTC.

This clone has a single count. V usage is TRBV9 and J usage is TRBJ2-1; 11 bases map to TRBD2. The germline V gene has CDR1 SGDLS and CDR2 YYNGEE. The CDR3 spans 14 residues. The ends lost 6 bases at V and 5 bases at J; junction bases unmatched: 4. The CDR3 bases are TGTGCCAGCACCCCGGGACTAGCGGACAATGAGCAGTTCTTC. It specifies CASTPGLADNEQFF.

About this clone itself: This sample includes further DNA sequences coding for the same CDR3. The chain employs TRBV27 and TRBJ2-7; a weak D match, TRBD2 (6 bases). Trimming took off 3 bases at V and 4 bases at J, with 7 bases between the two ends. Germline CDR1 and CDR2: MNHEY and SMNVEV (reference sequence). This CDR3 has 12 residues. The CDR3 reads CASSLGGYEQYF. The CDR3 DNA is TGTGCCAGCAGTTTGGGAGGATACGAGCAGTACTTC.

The chain uses TRBV9 and TRBJ2-7; 7 nucleotides agree with TRBD2. Losses at the gene ends were 0 bases for V and 2 bases for J; bases not matched to a gene: 5. The germline V gene encodes CDR1 SGDLS and CDR2 YYNGEE. The CDR3 has 15 amino acids. CDR3 nucleotide sequence: TGTGCCAGCAGCGTAGGAGGCGGGAGCCCCTACGAGCAGTACTTC. This translates into CASSVGGGSPYEQYF.

This clone was counted between two and nine times. The CDR3, as DNA: TGCAGCGTTTTGGACAGCTACAATGAGCAGTTCTTC. Translated: CSVLDSYNEQFF. The chain combines TRBV29-1 with TRBJ2-1; D possibly corresponds to TRBD1 (6 bases). V gave up 5 bases and J gave up 3 bases, with 8 bases separating them. Germline V gene lookup returns CDR1 SQVTM and CDR2 ANQGSEA. This CDR3 comprises 12 residues.

The rearrangement joins TRBV28 to TRBJ2-7, with TRBD1 matching over 7 bases. J lost 1 base, V lost 6 bases, and 12 bases had no gene match. The length of the CDR3 is 16 residues. CDR1 and CDR2 (germline): MDHEN, SYDVKM. This CDR3 is CASSPHTGDLSYEQYF. In DNA form, the CDR3 reads TGTGCCAGCAGCCCTCATACAGGGGACCTTTCCTACGAGCAGTACTTC. The full variable domain, rest sourced from reference TRBV28 and TRBJ2-7, is DVKVTQSSRYLVKRTGEKVFLECVQDMDHENMFWYRQDPGLGLRLIYFSYDVKMKEKGDIPEGYSVSREKKERFSLILESASTNQTSMYLCASSPHTGDLSYEQYFGPGTRLTVT.

As to this clone: A read error likely explains this, since a far larger clone differs by one base. This sequence joins TRBV13 and TRBJ1-5; D is unclear. The germline V gene has CDR1 PRHDT and CDR2 FYEKMQ (reference sequence). The CDR3 covers 12 residues. The DNA of the CDR3 is TGTGCCAACAGCTTAGAGGAGGAGCCCCAGCATTTT. This encodes CANSLEEEPQHF.

The J gene is TRBJ2-1, the V gene TRBV19; 9 bases are a match to TRBD2. The CDR3 runs to 15 residues. J lost 3 bases, V lost 3 bases, and 3 bases had no gene match. Per germline, CDR1 LNHDA and CDR2 SQIVND (reference sequence). For the CDR3, the DNA is TGTGCCAGTAGTATGCTAGCGGGGTACTACAATGAGCAGTTCTTC. As protein: CASSMLAGYYNEQFF. The full variable domain, completed using reference TRBV19 and TRBJ2-1, is DGGITQSPKYLFRKEGQNVTLSCEQNLNHDAMYWYRQDPGQGLRLIYYSQIVNDFQKGDIAEGYSVSREKKESFPLTVTSAQKNPTAFYLCASSMLAGYYNEQFFGPGTRLTVL.

The J gene is TRBJ1-1, the V gene TRBV25-1; D unresolved. V was shortened by 1 base and J by 2 bases, with 17 bases between the two germline ends. CDR3 length: 17 residues. Germline loops: CDR1 MGHDK, CDR2 SYGVNS. In DNA, the CDR3 is TGTGCCAGCAGTGAATTTGCCGGGCGGGAAGGTAACACTGAAGCTTTCTTT. Translated: CASSEFAGREGNTEAFF.

CDR3 sequence (DNA): TGTGCCAGCAGCTCCAAAGACCGGACAGGGACGTCCCATTCACCCCTCCACTTT. Amino acid sequence: CASSSKDRTGTSHSPLHF. J is TRBJ1-6 and V is TRBV11-2, with TRBD1 matching 8 bases. V lost 4 bases, J lost 8 bases, and 16 bases stayed unmatched. The CDR3 length is 18 residues. The germline V gene encodes CDR1 SGHAT and CDR2 FQNNGV. The full variable domain, rest sourced from reference TRBV11-2 and TRBJ1-6, is EAGVAQSPRYKIIEKRQSVAFWCNPISGHATLYWYQQILGQGPKLLIQFQNNGVVDDSQLPKDRFSAERLKGVDSTLKIQPAKLEDSAVYLCASSSKDRTGTSHSPLHFGNGTRLTVT.

The chain couples TRBV27 to TRBJ1-1, with D hard to call. The CDR3 runs 11 residues. CDR1 is MNHEY and CDR2 is SMNVEV in the germline V gene (reference sequence). Trimming left V 7 bases short and J 4 bases short, with 7 bases between. The CDR3 coding sequence is TGTGCCAGCATAGGAGGCACTGAAGCTTTCTTT. This encodes CASIGGTEAFF.

V usage is TRBV5-5 and J usage is TRBJ2-7, with TRBD2 matching 10 bases. The CDR3 length is 15 residues. The germline V gene has CDR1 SGHKS and CDR2 YYEKEE (reference sequence). V lost 1 base and J lost 2; bases outside the gene matches: 3. CDR3 amino acids: CASSLTSGTTYEQYF. As DNA, the CDR3 is TGTGCCAGCAGCTTGACTAGCGGGACTACCTACGAGCAGTACTTC.

The rearrangement joins TRBV27 to TRBJ2-7, with D tentatively TRBD1 (6 bases). Germline V gene sequence: CDR1 MNHEY, CDR2 SMNVEV (reference sequence). Trimming removed 3 bases at V and 3 bases at J, with 12 bases between. The CDR3 sequence is 14 residues long. CDR3 protein: CASSFVGDIYEQYF. As DNA, the CDR3 is TGTGCCAGCAGTTTCGTTGGGGACATCTACGAGCAGTACTTC.

CDR3 in DNA: TGTGCCAGCACTGCGACAGTCACAGATACGCAGTATTTT. Its translation is CASTATVTDTQYF. This chain uses TRBV27 with TRBJ2-3; D may be TRBD1 (5 bases). Germline lookup yields CDR1 MNHEY and CDR2 SMNVEV (reference sequence). This CDR3 has 13 amino acids. Trimming took 7 bases from V and 2 from J, leaving 10 bases between them.